This entry is about one T cell receptor beta chain. Germline assignment: CDR1 LNHNV and CDR2 YYDKDF (reference sequence). Trimming took 5 bases from V and 0 from J; bases not matched to a gene: 11. The CDR3 spans 17 residues. Under the authors' procedure: Estimation of nucleated cell counts relied on the amplification of reference gene primers. This table comes from immunoSEQ multiplex PCR, and its TCRdb copy is limited to in-frame clones, with some not included. V and J calls and clone size are as listed in that table; D and trimming were resolved from the DNA. The sample records some 57,000 clones, approximately 90% being singletons. This entry comes from a study of blood T cell repertoires in COVID-19. Study in general: Acute and convalescent COVID-19 specimens originated in the United States, Italy and Spain. The cDNA or gDNA used as material had been derived from T cells, B-cell-depleted T cells, or PBMCs.

The chain uses TRBV15 and TRBJ1-2, with TRBD1 matching 8 bases. The TCR comes from a man in his sixties with acute or convalescent COVID-19. What was sequenced was peripheral blood. The CDR3, as DNA: TGTGCCACCAGCCCCTCTGGGCAGGGGGCGTCTAACTATGGCTACACCTTC. As protein: CATSPSGQGASNYGYTF.